Given below is one T cell receptor (beta chain) in context. The antigen remains undetermined. Method: immunoSEQ multiplex PCR; TCRdb's copy keeps in-frame clones and lacks some. The sample yields approximately 15,000 clones, almost 90% seen once. Repertoires were sampled repeatedly during chemoradiotherapy. The CDR3 runs to 14 residues. The germline V gene encodes CDR1 MDHEN and CDR2 SYDVKM. The data were obtained in a study of chemoradiotherapy in HPV16-positive cancers. General study points: Candidate HPV-specific clones and E7-related TCR motifs grew in tumor during treatment. In HPV16-positive patients, HPV-responsive T-cell expansion tracked better recurrence-free survival. HPV-specific T cells were functionally defined from only two HPV16-positive patients.

The rearrangement joins TRBV28 to TRBJ2-5; 8 bases fit TRBD2. The J call is uncertain, as TRBJ2-7 better fits the DNA end. The receptor's source is a human donor with HPV-associated anogenital cancer. This specimen was blood, taken from a patient who underwent chemoradiotherapy. The CDR3 nucleotides read TGTGCCAGCAGTGGGCCGGGACTAGAATACGAGCAGTACTTC. As protein: CASSGPGLEYEQYF.